This T cell receptor (beta chain) was recovered during a study of blood T cell repertoires in COVID-19. Study-level information: Whether acute or convalescent, the COVID-19 samples came from the United States, Italy and Spain. In each case, the material was cDNA or gDNA derived from T cells, B-cell-depleted T cells, or PBMCs.

This CDR3 comprises 14 residues. Germline loops: CDR1 SGHRS, CDR2 YFSETQ. The germline V and J ends were trimmed by 2 bases and 4 bases, with 9 bases remaining between them. Original processing methods: Reference gene primer amplification in the assay estimated nucleated cell counts. Using immunoSEQ multiplex PCR, the repertoire was profiled, and TCRdb retains in-frame clones only, with some absent. Clone size and the V and J calls come from that table; the DNA yielded D and trimming. The sample consists of tens of thousands of clones, 85% to 90% of them appearing once. A Seattle source enrolled patients during active infection and followed them longitudinally.

What was sequenced was peripheral blood. The chain uses TRBV5-1 and TRBJ1-4; D is uncertain. This TCR was recovered from a woman aged 60-70 years with COVID-19, enrolled during active disease. The CDR3 DNA reads TGCGCCAGCAGCTTCTACGGCGGTAATGAAAAACTGTTTTTT. Translated: CASSFYGGNEKLFF.